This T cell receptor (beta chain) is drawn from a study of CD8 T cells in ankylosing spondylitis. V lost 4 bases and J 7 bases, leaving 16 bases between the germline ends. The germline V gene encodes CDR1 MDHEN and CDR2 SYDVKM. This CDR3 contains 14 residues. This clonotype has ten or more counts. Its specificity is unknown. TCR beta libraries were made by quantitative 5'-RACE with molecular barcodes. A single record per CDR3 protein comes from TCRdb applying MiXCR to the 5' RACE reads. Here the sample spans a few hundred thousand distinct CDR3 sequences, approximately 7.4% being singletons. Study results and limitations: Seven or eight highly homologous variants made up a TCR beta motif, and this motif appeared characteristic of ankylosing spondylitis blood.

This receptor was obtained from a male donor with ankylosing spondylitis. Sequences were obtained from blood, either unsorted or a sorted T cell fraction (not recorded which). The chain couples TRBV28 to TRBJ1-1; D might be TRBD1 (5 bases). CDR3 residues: CASSWVQRGDEAFF. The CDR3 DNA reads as TGTGCCAGCAGTTGGGTCCAACGGGGCGATGAAGCTTTCTTT.